These T cell receptor beta chains were read from a single sample in a study of glioma-infiltrating T cells. TCRdb analysed the multiplex PCR reads with MiXCR anew, one entry per CDR3 protein. The repertoire holds around 180,000 distinct CDR3 sequences, with under 55% as singletons. The sequencing input was glioma tissue, nonneoplastic brain tissue, or PBMCs (not recorded which). These receptors originate from a human donor with low-grade glioma or glioblastoma, undergoing nonglioma brain surgery, or in good health (not recorded which). Each CDR3 is given with its conserved first and last residue. D genes are given only for firm matches. The size entry is marked missing in some rows and otherwise reads once, few, many or a size class.

cdr3_aa: CASRGLVLGFTQYF; cdr3_nt: TGTGCCAGCAGAGGGCTAGTACTCGGCTTTACGCAGTATTTT; j_call: TRBJ2-3; clone_size: many; v_call: TRBV27; d_call: .
cdr3_aa: CDSSRPSGLAGEERDEQYF; cdr3_nt: TGTGACAGCAGCCGACCGTCGGGACTAGCGGGAGAAGAACGAGACGAGCAGTACTTC; j_call: TRBJ2-7; clone_size: .; v_call: TRBV27; d_call: TRBD2
cdr3_aa: CATTGAYEQYF; cdr3_nt: TGTGCCACGACAGGCGCCTACGAGCAGTACTTC; j_call: TRBJ2-7; clone_size: many; v_call: TRBV27; d_call: .
cdr3_aa: CASIPLGTSGRATIKETKYF; cdr3_nt: TGTGCCAGCATCCCCCTCGGGACTAGCGGGAGGGCTACAATAAAGGAGACCAAGTACTTC; j_call: TRBJ2-5; clone_size: .; v_call: TRBV27; d_call: TRBD2
cdr3_aa: CASSQDRGLPNEQFF; cdr3_nt: TGTGCCAGCAGCCAAGATAGGGGACTACCCAATGAGCAGTTCTTC; j_call: TRBJ2-1; clone_size: .; v_call: TRBV3-1; d_call: TRBD2
cdr3_aa: CASSLEARSNTGELFF; cdr3_nt: TGTGCCAGCAGCTTAGAGGCTAGATCGAACACCGGGGAGCTGTTTTTT; j_call: TRBJ2-2; clone_size: .; v_call: TRBV7-2; d_call: .
cdr3_aa: CASSFAGTSGGFYNEQFF; cdr3_nt: TGTGCCAGTAGTTTCGCCGGGACTAGCGGGGGCTTTTACAATGAGCAGTTCTTC; j_call: TRBJ2-1; clone_size: few; v_call: TRBV19; d_call: TRBD2
cdr3_aa: CASSQESRVSYEQFF; cdr3_nt: TGTGCCAGCAGCCAAGAGTCGCGGGTCTCCTATGAGCAGTTCTTC; j_call: TRBJ2-1; clone_size: once; v_call: TRBV4-2; d_call: .
cdr3_aa: CASSYGRVNEQFF; cdr3_nt: TGTGCCAGCAGTTACGGCAGGGTAAATGAGCAGTTCTTC; j_call: TRBJ2-1; clone_size: many; v_call: TRBV27; d_call: .
cdr3_aa: CASSFAAGPSYNEQFF; cdr3_nt: TGTGCCAGCAGCTTCGCCGCGGGACCCTCCTACAATGAGCAGTTCTTC; j_call: TRBJ2-1; clone_size: few; v_call: TRBV5-4; d_call: .
cdr3_aa: CASSRLLQLSGNTIYF; cdr3_nt: TGTGCCAGCAGCCGGTTACTACAACTCTCTGGAAACACCATATATTTT; j_call: TRBJ1-3; clone_size: few; v_call: TRBV16; d_call: .
cdr3_aa: CASSLVATTDTQYF; cdr3_nt: TGTGCCAGCAGTTTAGTGGCCACCACAGATACGCAGTATTTT; j_call: TRBJ2-3; clone_size: many; v_call: TRBV12-3/TRBV12-4; d_call: .
cdr3_aa: CSAKGDSNAQHF; cdr3_nt: TGCAGTGCTAAGGGGGATAGCAATGCCCAGCATTTT; j_call: TRBJ1-5; clone_size: .; v_call: TRBV20-1; d_call: .
cdr3_aa: CAWSMGEIQETQYF; cdr3_nt: TGTGCCTGGAGTATGGGCGAGATACAAGAGACCCAGTACTTC; j_call: TRBJ2-5; clone_size: .; v_call: TRBV30; d_call: .
cdr3_aa: CASSVFPYNEQFF; cdr3_nt: TGTGCCAGCAGCGTGTTTCCCTACAATGAGCAGTTCTTC; j_call: TRBJ2-1; clone_size: few; v_call: TRBV9; d_call: .
cdr3_aa: CASSQTKLEDYRSSTDTQYF; cdr3_nt: TGTGCCAGCAGCCAAACCAAATTGGAAGATTACCGGTCTAGCACAGATACGCAGTATTTT; j_call: TRBJ2-3; clone_size: few; v_call: TRBV14; d_call: .
cdr3_aa: CASSNGILNTEAFF; cdr3_nt: TGCGCCAGCAGCAACGGGATATTGAACACTGAAGCTTTCTTT; j_call: TRBJ1-1; clone_size: few; v_call: TRBV5-1; d_call: .
cdr3_aa: CASSLRFPGQEHITYF; cdr3_nt: TGCGCCAGCAGCCTAAGATTTCCGGGACAGGAACATATAACGTACTTC; j_call: TRBJ2-7; clone_size: few; v_call: TRBV4-1; d_call: TRBD1
cdr3_aa: CASSQADGSTDTQYF; cdr3_nt: TGCGCCAGCAGCCAAGCGGACGGTAGCACAGATACGCAGTATTTT; j_call: TRBJ2-3; clone_size: once; v_call: TRBV4-1; d_call: .
cdr3_aa: CATSERTGGNEQYF; cdr3_nt: TGTGCCACCAGTGAGCGGACAGGGGGCAACGAGCAGTACTTC; j_call: TRBJ2-7; clone_size: many; v_call: TRBV24-1; d_call: TRBD1
cdr3_aa: CASRLGAGSTDTQYF; cdr3_nt: TGTGCCAGCAGGCTTGGGGCGGGCAGCACAGATACGCAGTATTTT; j_call: TRBJ2-3; clone_size: few; v_call: TRBV5-4; d_call: .
cdr3_aa: CASSERMGALQETQYF; cdr3_nt: TGTGCCAGCAGTGAAAGGATGGGCGCCCTCCAAGAGACCCAGTACTTC; j_call: TRBJ2-5; clone_size: .; v_call: TRBV2; d_call: .
cdr3_aa: CASSDLAGIKPQHF; cdr3_nt: TGTGCCAGCAGTGATTTGGCGGGGATCAAGCCCCAGCATTTT; j_call: TRBJ1-5; clone_size: few; v_call: TRBV25-1; d_call: .
cdr3_aa: CASGFEETQYF; cdr3_nt: TGTGCTAGTGGTTTTGAGGAGACCCAGTACTTC; j_call: TRBJ2-5; clone_size: .; v_call: TRBV12-5; d_call: .
cdr3_aa: CASSLDGRASSKFF; cdr3_nt: TGCGCCAGCAGCTTGGACGGGAGGGCCTCTTCGAAGTTCTTC; j_call: TRBJ2-1; clone_size: many; v_call: TRBV4-1; d_call: TRBD2
cdr3_aa: CSVQGGRTSYEQYF; cdr3_nt: TGCAGCGTTCAGGGTGGGCGGACCTCCTACGAGCAGTACTTC; j_call: TRBJ2-7; clone_size: few; v_call: TRBV29-1; d_call: .
cdr3_aa: CASTQGVEQFF; cdr3_nt: TGTGCCAGTACCCAGGGAGTCGAGCAGTTCTTC; j_call: TRBJ2-1; clone_size: many; v_call: TRBV19; d_call: .
cdr3_aa: CSARGLGETQYF; cdr3_nt: TGCAGTGCTAGGGGGCTGGGAGAGACCCAGTACTTC; j_call: TRBJ2-5; clone_size: many; v_call: TRBV20-1; d_call: .
cdr3_aa: CSAPSPVSHRRTESFF; cdr3_nt: TGCAGTGCCCCCTCCCCGGTATCTCATCGTCGCACTGAATCTTTCTTT; j_call: TRBJ1-1; clone_size: .; v_call: TRBV20-1; d_call: .
cdr3_aa: CSARTSGSLYEQYF; cdr3_nt: TGCAGTGCTAGGACTAGCGGGAGTCTCTACGAGCAGTACTTC; j_call: TRBJ2-7; clone_size: many; v_call: TRBV20-1; d_call: TRBD2
cdr3_aa: CASSEQGDGYTF; cdr3_nt: TGTGCCAGCAGCGAACAGGGCGATGGCTACACCTTC; j_call: TRBJ1-2; clone_size: .; v_call: TRBV5-4; d_call: .
cdr3_aa: CASSRDEDTEAFF; cdr3_nt: TGTGCCAGCTCACGCGACGAAGACACTGAAGCTTTCTTT; j_call: TRBJ1-1; clone_size: few; v_call: TRBV18; d_call: .
cdr3_aa: CASSPSGDSYNEQFF; cdr3_nt: TGTGCCAGCAGCCCTAGCGGCGACTCCTACAATGAGCAGTTCTTC; j_call: TRBJ2-1; clone_size: few; v_call: TRBV5-4; d_call: TRBD2
cdr3_aa: CASSTLAGVRNEQFF; cdr3_nt: TGTGCCAGCAGTACACTAGCGGGAGTCCGGAATGAGCAGTTCTTC; j_call: TRBJ2-1; clone_size: many; v_call: TRBV28; d_call: TRBD2
cdr3_aa: CASRVDRWGTQYF; cdr3_nt: TGTGCCAGCAGGGTAGACAGGTGGGGGACCCAGTACTTC; j_call: TRBJ2-5; clone_size: many; v_call: TRBV6-1; d_call: .
cdr3_aa: CASSLLAPGNYSNQPQHF; cdr3_nt: TGTGCCAGCAGCTTACTTGCTCCCGGGAATTATAGCAATCAGCCCCAGCATTTT; j_call: TRBJ1-5; clone_size: .; v_call: TRBV7-7; d_call: .
cdr3_aa: CSASVRRDTEAFF; cdr3_nt: TGCAGTGCTAGTGTCCGGAGGGACACTGAAGCTTTCTTT; j_call: TRBJ1-1; clone_size: many; v_call: TRBV20-1; d_call: .